This T cell receptor beta chain originates from a study of shared clonotypes between healthy human individuals. In its sample, this clone was seen a few times. This CDR3 is built from 14 residues. V gave up 6 bases and J gave up 1 base, with 12 bases separating them. The germline CDR1 and CDR2 sequences are MNHEY and SVGAGI. Each cell subset's genomic DNA was divided evenly among several immunoSEQ plates. TCRdb's table, derived via immunoSEQ multiplex PCR, lists solely in-frame clones and lacks some. The table has roughly 2,500,000 clones, approximately 93% seen once; the top ten hold roughly 0.36%. Sequencing input: naive CD4+ T cells from PBMCs. Subset of the sample: CD45RA+ positively selected. The clonotype originates from a man younger than 35 in good health. Some clones in this sample may be carry-over from other donors' samples. This chain connects TRBV6-5 to TRBJ1-1; D uncertain. CDR3 DNA sequence: TGTGCCAGCAGCTCGGGGTACGGGAACACTGAAGCTTTCTTT. Protein: CASSSGYGNTEAFF.